This T cell receptor (beta chain) appears in the sequencing data of a study of OX40 agonist ivuxolimab in advanced cancers. Broadly, across the study: Ivuxolimab, which targeted the costimulatory receptor OX40 (CD134), was an agonistic, fully human IgG2 monoclonal antibody. Intravenous ivuxolimab was administered to patients every 2 weeks at six dose levels: 0.01, 0.1, 0.3, 1.5, 3 and 10 mg/kg. Of the approximately 54 dose-escalation patients, hepatocellular carcinoma was present in about 19, melanoma in approximately 15, renal cell carcinoma in 9 and head and neck cancer in 9. In the dose-escalation cohort, around four fifths of patients were male, and the mean age was approximately 64 years, with a range of roughly 20 to 85. Patients were allowed to have had prior anti-PD-1, anti-PD-L1 or anti-CTLA-4 therapy, and 30% to 40% of the dose-escalation patients had been treated with checkpoint inhibitors. Partial responses occurred in three dose-escalation patients, of whom one had hepatocellular carcinoma and two had cutaneous melanoma. The point of sequencing TCRbeta in the periphery was to test whether ivuxolimab changed TCR sequence diversity and drove clonal T-cell expansion. The monotherapy dose-escalation portion (N ≈ 50 patients) of the phase I ivuxolimab trial is reported in the paper. Beyond this particular receptor, the publication reports: Low levels of normalized T-cell clonal expansion were also seen in some patients who did not respond. In partial responders in the 0.1-3.0 mg/kg groups, normalized peripheral clonal expansion was found to be among the lowest, especially among CD8+ T cells. At doses of 0.1 to 3.0 mg/kg, clonal expansion of both CD4+ and CD8+ T cells in blood was seen between baseline and week 6. After ivuxolimab, expanded clones were on average more numerous among CD8+ T cells than among CD4+ T cells. The antigen specificity of the clonally expanded peripheral T cells was not determined.

Genomic DNA was isolated from the sorted cells so that the TCRbeta CDR3 region could be sequenced. The immunoSEQ Assay was used to sequence the TCRbeta CDR3 regions. The table was pulled from immuneACCESS by TCRdb, which kept in-frame rearrangements only. Such tables lose some clones; where checked, under half of the loss comes from unresolved V genes, and the rest has no known cause. This sample is represented by roughly 61,000 clones; 82% of them were singletons. 0.52% of the sample comes from the top ten. The CDR3 holds 11 amino acids from the cysteine to the phenylalanine. Of the read, only the CDR3 DNA is kept; its 33 bases are in frame from base 1. This clone appeared a single time. Its antigen is not yet known. Base qualities were left out, and no much larger clone turns up one base away. The trial excluded patients who had a history of autoimmune disease or were on systemic immunosuppression. Peripheral blood for TCR sequencing was collected from all dose cohorts at baseline, on cycle 4 day 1, and on cycle 7 day 1. The samples were taken from a phase I, first-in-human, multicenter, open-label dose-escalation trial of ivuxolimab. The trial enrolled adults with locally advanced or metastatic head and neck squamous cell, hepatocellular, melanoma or renal cell carcinoma. Before TCR sequencing, CD4+ T cells and CD8+ T cells from peripheral blood were sorted into separate populations.

The clonotype originates from an adult with an advanced solid tumor such as melanoma, head and neck, liver or kidney cancer. This specimen was CD4+ or CD8+ T cells sorted from blood, taken in a trial of the OX40 agonist ivuxolimab. The rearranged chain carries TRBV21-1 and TRBJ2-7. TRBV21-1 is tagged as a pseudogene. The bases read TGTGCCAGCACCCCGGTGGCCGAGCAGTACTTC. Its translation reads: CASTPVAEQYF.